This TCR beta chain was profiled in a study of T cells in Graves' hyperthyroidism and ophthalmopathy. Study results and limitations: Clonotypes that were expanded in thyroid above 0.001 mostly appeared in blood too.

There are many counts of this clonotype. The antigen is not known. Amplified regions were TCR beta CDR3 sequences from RNA transcripts. The HTBI primer set was used in a first-round RT-PCR of the TCR CDR3. TCRdb reanalysed the multiplex PCR reads using MiXCR and keeps one entry per CDR3 protein. The table lists around 99,000 distinct CDR3 sequences, roughly 15% of them singletons. V dropped 4 bases and J dropped 8; count of bases not matched to a gene: 11. There are 14 residues in the CDR3. The germline V gene encodes CDR1 SGHDT and CDR2 YYEEEE. This clonotype originated in a woman in her forties or fifties with Graves' hyperthyroidism. The rearrangement uses TRBV5-6 and TRBJ1-2, with 7 positions matching TRBD1. The sequenced sample consisted of blood. The CDR3 sequence is CASSHSTGTMGYTF. CDR3 nucleotide sequence: TGTGCCAGCAGCCACTCGACAGGGACGATGGGCTACACCTTC. The whole variable domain, remainder taken from reference TRBV5-6 and TRBJ1-2, is DAGVTQSPTHLIKTRGQQVTLRCSPKSGHDTVSWYQQALGQGPQFIFQYYEEEERQRGNFPDRFSGHQFPNYSSELNVNALLLGDSALYLCASSHSTGTMGYTFGSGTRLTVV.